One and the same sample provided the 7 T cell receptor beta chains below, sequenced in a study of ipilimumab plus nivolumab after autologous stem cell transplantation. Sequenced by immunoSEQ multiplex PCR; TCRdb stores in-frame clones only, minus some. The repertoire consists of 17,000 or so clones, with approximately 79% occurring once and the leading ten covering under 40%. The sample here was PBMCs, taken in a trial of ipilimumab plus nivolumab as post-transplant consolidation. The source is a male donor with diffuse large B-cell lymphoma.

V and J are TRBV11-3 and TRBJ1-1, with D uncertain. V lost 7 bases and J lost 3, with 18 bases in between. Germline V CDR1 and CDR2: SGHNT, YENEEA. This CDR3 has 15 amino acids. In DNA form, the CDR3 reads TGTGCCAGCAAAGCAGAAGGGCTTTGGGACACTGAAGCTTTCTTT. Protein: CASKAEGLWDTEAFF.

This clone was seen once. The gene calls are TRBV7-3 and TRBJ2-3, with 9 bases identical to TRBD2. CDR3 length equals 16 residues. V shed 2 bases, J shed 8 bases, and the junction held 11 bases outside the gene matches. Germline CDR1 SGHTA, CDR2 FQGTGA. The CDR3: CASSLDISGGRSTQYF. For the CDR3, the DNA is TGTGCCAGCAGCTTAGACATTAGCGGGGGAAGATCTACGCAGTATTTT.

The chain is built from TRBV5-1 and TRBJ2-3; D might be TRBD2 (6 bases). The CDR3 consists of 14 residues. V lost 4 bases to trimming and J lost 5 bases, with 14 bases between them. Looked up from germline, CDR1 is SGHRS and CDR2 is YFSETQ. CDR3 DNA: TGCGCCAGCAGCCCGGGGGAGGAGGGAGATACGCAGTATTTT. It is translated as CASSPGEEGDTQYF. The full variable domain, rest sourced from reference TRBV5-1 and TRBJ2-3, is KAGVTQTPRYLIKTRGQQVTLSCSPISGHRSVSWYQQTPGQGLQFLFEYFSETQRNKGNFPGRFSGRQFSNSRSEMNVSTLELGDSALYLCASSPGEEGDTQYFGPGTRLTVL.

The chain has TRBV28 and TRBJ2-2; possible D gene TRBD1, 6 bases. The germline V and J ends were trimmed by 5 bases and 5 bases, with 15 bases remaining between them. The CDR3 totals 15 residues. Germline V gene data show CDR1 as MDHEN and CDR2 as SYDVKM. The CDR3 reads CASSVDSFGTGELFF. Here the CDR3 DNA reads TGTGCCAGCAGTGTGGACAGCTTCGGGACCGGGGAGCTGTTTTTT.

This clone was seen more than once but under ten times. The V call is TRBV20-1, the J call TRBJ2-5; no firm D call. Germline V gene data show CDR1 as DFQATT and CDR2 as SNEGSKA (reference sequence). Trimming pared 0 bases from V and 9 bases from J, leaving 8 bases between. The CDR3 runs to 11 residues. The CDR3 bases are TGCAGTGCTAGAGATGGTCGGGCCCAGTACTTC. This encodes CSARDGRAQYF.

The chain has TRBV2 and TRBJ2-3; 12 nucleotides match TRBD2. CDR3 length: 16 amino acids. J lost 5 bases, V lost 0 bases, and 3 bases had no gene match. Germline V gene data show CDR1 as SNHLY and CDR2 as FYNNEI. The CDR3, as DNA: TGTGCCAGCAGTGAAGCGCCACTAGCGGGAGGAGATACGCAGTATTTT. This encodes CASSEAPLAGGDTQYF.

V usage is TRBV7-8 and J usage is TRBJ1-5; no definite D call. The CDR3 consists of 14 residues. The germline V gene has CDR1 SGHVS and CDR2 FQNEAQ. The ends were cut back, 6 bases at V and 1 base at J, with 10 bases in the middle. The CDR3 DNA reads as TGTGCCAGCAGTTTTGGCCTAAGCAATCAGCCCCAGCATTTT. As protein: CASSFGLSNQPQHF.